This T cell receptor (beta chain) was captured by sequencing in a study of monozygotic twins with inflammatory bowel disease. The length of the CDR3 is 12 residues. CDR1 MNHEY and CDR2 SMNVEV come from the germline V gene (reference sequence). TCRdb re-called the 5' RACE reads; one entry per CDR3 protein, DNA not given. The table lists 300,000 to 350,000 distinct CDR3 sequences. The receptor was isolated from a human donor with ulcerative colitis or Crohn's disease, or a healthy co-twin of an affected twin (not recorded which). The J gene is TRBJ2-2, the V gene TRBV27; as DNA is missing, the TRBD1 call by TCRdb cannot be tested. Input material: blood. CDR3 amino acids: CASREGTGELFF.